The text below deals with one TCR beta chain. Its antigen is not known. V lost 8 bases, J lost 10 bases, and 5 bases stayed unmatched. This CDR3 has 11 amino acids. CDR1 and CDR2 from the germline V gene are SNHLY and FYNNEI. These data belong to a study of CD8+ T cells in alopecia areata. Whole-study findings and limits: Among the cells sequenced in scalp samples are also the resident alphabeta T cells of normal skin.

Following RNA extraction, reverse transcription yielded cDNA that acted as the sequencing template. Here immunoSEQ multiplex PCR was the method, and the copy in TCRdb shows in-frame clones only, minus some. The data show 150,000 to 200,000 clones, 58% seen once. Treatment specified: oral pan-JAK inhibitor, 5-10 mg twice daily. The V call is TRBV2, the J call TRBJ2-1, with 7 bases fitting TRBD2. This sample comprised CD8+ T cells sorted from blood, obtained at week 24, from a patient treated with tofacitinib. The TCR comes from a human donor with alopecia areata. CDR3 nucleotides: TGTGCCAGCGACAGAGCGGGAGAGCAGTTCTTC. Amino acid sequence: CASDRAGEQFF.